One T cell receptor (beta chain) is described in this entry. The antigen remains unidentified. CD45RO-negative CD8 cells positively selected for CCR7 made up the naive population, which excluded terminally differentiated effector memory CD45RA+ cells. The data stem from a study of shared clonotypes between healthy human individuals. The deep-level immunoSEQ assay was used. TCRdb's copy holds only in-frame clones and misses some; the assay was immunoSEQ multiplex PCR. The sample holds about 2.1 million clones, 90% to 95% seen once. Study outcomes and limitations: Only blood underwent sampling, and tissue repertoires likely differ. It was anticipated that sequencing depth would influence how many clonotypes donors shared.

The TCR originated in a man between 18 and 35 years old in good health. Some clones in this sample may be carry-over from other donors' samples. The source material was naive CD8+ T cells from PBMCs.

CDR3 bases: TGTGCCAGCAGCCAAGAGGGGACTAGTGTGGAGACCCAGTACTTC. As protein: CASSQEGTSVETQYF. The rearrangement joins TRBV4-2 to TRBJ2-5, with 8 bases that match TRBD2. In germline, CDR1 is LGHNA, CDR2 YNFKEQ. Germline trimming cut 0 bases from V and 5 bases from J; bases unmatched to any gene: 5. There are 15 residues in the CDR3.